Listed below are T cell receptor beta chains from one sample, sequenced in a study of patients and donors after allogeneic stem cell transplantation. TCRdb re-called the RT-PCR reads with MiXCR, one entry per CDR3 protein. This sample has some 150,000 distinct CDR3 sequences; about a third occur once, and the top ten carry about 50%. Sequencing input: blood, either unsorted or a sorted T cell fraction (not recorded which). The receptors stem from a human donor who was either an allogeneic HSCT recipient or a stem cell or donor lymphocyte infusion donor (not recorded which). It is not recorded whose cells these are; they may come from a transplant donor. Each CDR3 is given with its conserved first and last residue. The D gene is left open where the match is weak. Clone size is shown for a subset of rows, as once, few, many or a class of expanded clone.

NA	TRBJ2-1	NA	TRBV9	CASSVGGGSSYNEQFF	TGTGCCAGCAGCGTAGGAGGGGGTAGCTCCTACAATGAGCAGTTCTTC
NA	TRBJ1-1	few	TRBV15	CATSRKTGITEAFF	TGTGCCACCAGCAGAAAGACAGGTATCACTGAAGCTTTCTTT
NA	TRBJ1-1	NA	TRBV6-1	CASSLRRTNTEAFF	TGTGCCAGCAGCCTGAGGAGGACAAACACTGAAGCTTTCTTT
NA	TRBJ1-2	NA	TRBV14	CASSQSHQGRSGYTF	TGTGCCAGCAGCCAGTCGCACCAGGGGCGCAGTGGCTACACCTTC
TRBD1	TRBJ1-6	NA	TRBV7-2	CASSWTGGSYNSPLHF	TGTGCCAGCAGCTGGACAGGGGGCTCCTATAATTCACCCCTCCACTTT
TRBD1	TRBJ1-1	few	TRBV5-1	CASTQGTGNTEAFF	TGCGCCAGCACCCAGGGGACAGGGAACACTGAAGCTTTCTTT
NA	TRBJ2-6	NA	TRBV11-2	CASSLDRSGANVLTF	TGTGCCAGCAGCTTAGATCGGTCTGGGGCCAACGTCCTGACTTTC
NA	TRBJ1-4	NA	TRBV5-1	CASSLVGLNEKLFF	TGCGCCAGCAGCTTAGTGGGGTTGAATGAAAAACTGTTTTTT
TRBD2	TRBJ2-1	NA	TRBV3-1	CASSQTSGDYNEQFF	TGTGCCAGCAGCCAAACTAGCGGGGACTACAATGAGCAGTTCTTC
TRBD1	TRBJ1-6	few	TRBV5-1	CASRAVGQTNSPLHF	TGCGCCAGCAGGGCGGTGGGACAGACAAATTCACCCCTCCACTTT
NA	TRBJ2-7	NA	TRBV5-1	CASSTSGPWTYYEQYF	TGCGCCAGCAGCACCTCGGGACCCTGGACCTACTACGAGCAGTACTTC
NA	TRBJ1-2	NA	TRBV9	CASSVDPHPANYGYTF	TGTGCCAGCAGCGTAGACCCCCATCCCGCTAACTATGGCTACACCTTC
NA	TRBJ2-1	few	TRBV4-2	CASGIERNEQFF	TGTGCCAGCGGGATCGAAAGGAATGAGCAGTTCTTC
TRBD1	TRBJ2-7	NA	TRBV6-5	CASSYGPGQGLYEQYF	TGTGCCAGCAGTTACGGACCGGGACAGGGGCTTTACGAGCAGTACTTC
NA	TRBJ1-6	few	TRBV12-3/TRBV12-4	CASSYSDNSPLHF	TGTGCCAGCAGTTATTCTGATAATTCACCCCTCCACTTT
NA	TRBJ2-1	NA	TRBV12-3/TRBV12-4	CASSPLYEQFF	TGTGCCAGCAGTCCCCTTTATGAGCAGTTCTTC
TRBD2	TRBJ2-2	NA	TRBV27	CASTLFGEGGELFF	TGTGCCAGCACCCTCTTTGGGGAGGGCGGGGAGCTGTTTTTT
NA	TRBJ1-6	few	TRBV12-3/TRBV12-4	CASRAGTVVSPLHF	TGTGCCAGCAGAGCCGGGACGGTGGTTTCACCCCTCCACTTT
TRBD1	TRBJ2-3	NA	TRBV10-3	CAISELDRGSDTQYF	TGTGCCATCAGTGAGTTGGACAGGGGATCAGATACGCAGTATTTT
NA	TRBJ1-5	NA	TRBV7-2	CASSPDGYSNQPQHF	TGTGCCAGCAGCCCTGACGGATATAGCAATCAGCCCCAGCATTTT
NA	TRBJ1-1	many	TRBV9	CASSVEGGNTEAFF	TGTGCCAGCAGCGTAGAGGGCGGAAACACTGAAGCTTTCTTT
NA	TRBJ2-2	few	TRBV4-3	CASSQGEPTGELFF	TGCGCCAGCAGCCAAGGGGAACCGACCGGGGAGCTGTTTTTT
NA	TRBJ1-5	few	TRBV9	CASSVGDMGQPQHF	TGTGCCAGCAGCGTAGGGGACATGGGTCAGCCCCAGCATTTT
NA	TRBJ2-1	NA	TRBV6-5	CASSYPPNEQFF	TGTGCCAGCAGTTACCCCCCCAATGAGCAGTTCTTC
NA	TRBJ2-7	NA	TRBV7-6	CASSSDASYEQYF	TGTGCCAGCAGCTCGGACGCCTCCTACGAGCAGTACTTC
TRBD1	TRBJ2-5	NA	TRBV7-8	CASSPGQFQETQYF	TGTGCCAGCAGCCCGGGACAGTTCCAAGAGACCCAGTACTTC
TRBD1	TRBJ1-2	NA	TRBV20-1	CSANPGGSDGYTF	TGCAGTGCTAACCCAGGGGGTTCAGACGGCTACACCTTC
NA	TRBJ2-3	NA	TRBV10-3	CAIRFATSTDTQYF	TGTGCCATCAGATTTGCAACTAGCACAGATACGCAGTATTTT
TRBD1	TRBJ2-1	NA	TRBV7-2	CASSSWDRYYNEQFF	TGTGCCAGCAGCTCATGGGACAGGTATTACAATGAGCAGTTCTTC
NA	TRBJ1-2	NA	TRBV6-4	CASSVQGWGYGYTF	TGTGCCAGCAGTGTCCAGGGCTGGGGCTATGGCTACACCTTC
NA	TRBJ1-5	few	TRBV24-1	CATSGGRDLNQPQHF	TGTGCCACCAGTGGGGGCAGGGACCTCAATCAGCCCCAGCATTTT
TRBD1	TRBJ2-7	NA	TRBV20-1	CSALPPGQKQYF	TGCAGTGCACTACCCCCGGGACAGAAGCAGTACTTC
NA	TRBJ1-5	NA	TRBV12-5	CASGLVPSNQPQHF	TGTGCTAGTGGTTTGGTCCCCAGCAATCAGCCCCAGCATTTT
TRBD1	TRBJ2-5	NA	TRBV6-5	CASSERDRVYF	TGTGCCAGCAGTGAACGGGACAGGGTGTACTTC
NA	TRBJ2-1	NA	TRBV28	CAAGLDEQFF	TGTGCCGCAGGGTTAGATGAGCAGTTCTTC
TRBD2	TRBJ2-3	NA	TRBV4-3	CASSREGRFTDTQYF	TGCGCCAGCAGCCGGGAGGGGCGCTTCACAGATACGCAGTATTTT
NA	TRBJ1-2	NA	TRBV9	CASSVATDYGYTF	TGTGCCAGCAGCGTAGCTACGGATTATGGCTACACCTTC
NA	TRBJ2-1	few	TRBV9	CASSGTASYNEQFF	TGTGCCAGCAGCGGGACAGCGAGCTACAATGAGCAGTTCTTC
NA	TRBJ1-1	NA	TRBV12-3/TRBV12-4	CASSPGLGTEAFF	TGTGCCAGCAGTCCGGGACTCGGGACTGAAGCTTTCTTT
NA	TRBJ1-2	few	TRBV6-1	CASSNLTTPNYGYTF	TGTGCCAGCAGTAATTTAACTACCCCGAACTATGGCTACACCTTC
TRBD2	TRBJ2-1	NA	TRBV20-1	CSADVVAGGNNEQFF	TGCAGTGCAGATGTAGTGGCGGGGGGCAACAATGAGCAGTTCTTC
NA	TRBJ1-3	NA	TRBV11-2	CASSLTGRSSGNTIYF	TGTGCCAGCAGCTTAACGGGCCGAAGCTCTGGAAACACCATATATTTT
TRBD2	TRBJ2-3	NA	TRBV20-1	CSANIAGPQVDTQYF	TGCAGTGCCAATATAGCGGGGCCCCAGGTAGATACGCAGTATTTT
NA	TRBJ1-5	few	TRBV12-3/TRBV12-4	CASRYRGRQPQHF	TGTGCCAGCAGGTACAGAGGTCGGCAGCCCCAGCATTTT
NA	TRBJ1-5	NA	TRBV3-1	CASSHQGSDQPQHF	TGTGCCAGCAGCCACCAGGGGAGCGATCAGCCCCAGCATTTT
NA	TRBJ1-5	NA	TRBV16	CASSHVGNQPQHF	TGTGCCAGCAGCCACGTGGGGAATCAGCCCCAGCATTTT
NA	TRBJ2-3	few	TRBV12-3/TRBV12-4	CASSSGIPSFITQYF	TGTGCCAGCAGCTCCGGGATACCCTCGTTTATTACGCAGTATTTT
TRBD1	TRBJ1-1	NA	TRBV5-1	CASSRTGVTEAFF	TGCGCCAGCAGTCGAACAGGGGTAACTGAAGCTTTCTTT
NA	TRBJ1-2	NA	TRBV9	CASSVLDGYGYTF	TGTGCCAGCAGCGTCTTGGACGGCTATGGCTACACCTTC
NA	TRBJ2-1	NA	TRBV20-1	CSAREGVRGLNEQFF	TGCAGTGCTAGAGAGGGAGTAAGGGGACTCAATGAGCAGTTCTTC
NA	TRBJ1-1	NA	TRBV4-1	CASSQDDRRGWNTEAFF	TGCGCCAGCAGCCAAGATGATCGGAGAGGGTGGAACACTGAAGCTTTCTTT
TRBD1	TRBJ1-3	few	TRBV12-3/TRBV12-4	CASTLDRGGTIYF	TGTGCCAGCACTCTCGACAGGGGCGGCACCATATATTTT